This entry lists 30 T cell receptor beta chains sequenced from one sample in a study of blood T cells in healthy people across ages. For the second PCR, which ran for about 6 to 11 cycles, a sample-barcoded 5' primer and a J-beta primer mix were used. TCRdb analysed the 5' RACE reads with MiXCR anew, one entry per CDR3 protein. This table holds roughly 800,000 distinct CDR3 sequences, less than 70% found once. Sequencing was carried out using blood. The receptors come from an elderly man in good health.

A few counts support this clonotype. The chain combines TRBV2 with TRBJ2-5; 9 bases align to TRBD2. Germline-derived CDR1 and CDR2 are SNHLY and FYNNEI. The CDR3 contains 17 residues. The ends lost 0 bases at V and 1 base at J; junction bases unmatched: 6. CDR3 sequence: CASSEARSGGLQETQYF. The CDR3 coding sequence is TGTGCCAGCAGTGAAGCGCGGAGCGGGGGGCTCCAAGAGACCCAGTACTTC.

The genes are TRBV2 and TRBJ2-3; D gene ambiguous. Trimming cost V 1 base and J 11 bases, with 10 bases left between them. Germline V gives CDR1 SNHLY, CDR2 FYNNEI. The CDR3 extends over 12 amino acids. CDR3 bases: TGTGCCAGCAGTGAAGTCGCCCCGCGGCAGTATTTT. Encoded protein: CASSEVAPRQYF.

This clonotype was found a few times. The chain has TRBV20-1 and TRBJ2-5, with 11 bases lining up with TRBD1. The DNA end is a closer match to TRBJ2-7, so the J assignment may be wrong. Germline loops: CDR1 DFQATT, CDR2 SNEGSKA (reference sequence). This CDR3 comprises 13 residues. In DNA, the CDR3 is TGCAGTGCCTTGGACAGGGGGCAAAACGAGCAGTACTTC. Translation gives CSALDRGQNEQYF.

The genes are TRBV18 and TRBJ2-4, with D perhaps TRBD2 (5 bases). This CDR3 region has 15 residues. Trimming removed 0 bases from V and 13 bases from J, with 19 bases in between. Germline CDR1 reads KGHSH; CDR2 reads LQKENI. CDR3 protein: CASSPPSGDLSGQYF. The CDR3 DNA follows: TGTGCCAGCTCACCACCGTCAGGCGATCTATCGGGACAGTACTTC. Supplemented by reference TRBV18 and TRBJ2-4, the full variable domain reads NAGVMQNPRHLVRRRGQEARLRCSPMKGHSHVYWYRQLPEEGLKFMVYLQKENIIDESGMPKERFSAEFPKEGPSILRIQQVVRGDSAAYFCASSPPSGDLSGQYFGAGTRLSVL.

The V gene is TRBV5-6, the J gene TRBJ1-2; the D is unclear. Germline V gene data show CDR1 as SGHDT and CDR2 as YYEEEE. The CDR3 runs to 15 residues. The germline V and J ends were trimmed by 2 bases and 5 bases, with 16 bases remaining between them. CDR3 loop: CASSFWAVPHYGYTF. In nucleotides, the CDR3 is TGTGCCAGCAGCTTTTGGGCGGTTCCACATTATGGCTACACCTTC. Using reference TRBV5-6 and TRBJ1-2 for the parts outside the CDR3, the full variable domain is DAGVTQSPTHLIKTRGQQVTLRCSPKSGHDTVSWYQQALGQGPQFIFQYYEEEERQRGNFPDRFSGHQFPNYSSELNVNALLLGDSALYLCASSFWAVPHYGYTFGSGTRLTVV.

The sample holds many counts of this clonotype. This chain uses TRBV18 with TRBJ1-2; 10 nucleotides agree with TRBD1. Per germline, CDR1 KGHSH and CDR2 LQKENI. The CDR3 is 16 amino acids. J gave up 2 bases and V 3 bases, and 6 bases lay outside the gene matches. CDR3 sequence reads: CASSPPTGGWNYGYTF. The CDR3 bases are TGTGCCAGCTCACCCCCGACAGGGGGCTGGAACTATGGCTACACCTTC. Full variable domain (remainder filled in from reference TRBV18 and TRBJ1-2): NAGVMQNPRHLVRRRGQEARLRCSPMKGHSHVYWYRQLPEEGLKFMVYLQKENIIDESGMPKERFSAEFPKEGPSILRIQQVVRGDSAAYFCASSPPTGGWNYGYTFGSGTRLTVV.

This clonotype was detected a few times. V usage is TRBV4-2 and J usage is TRBJ2-2; 7 bases fit TRBD2. V lost 1 base to trimming and J lost 6 bases; unmatched junction nucleotides: 8. The length of the CDR3 is 16 residues. Per germline, CDR1 LGHNA and CDR2 YNFKEQ. CDR3 sequence (DNA): TGTGCCAGCAGCCAAGTGGGAGGGCCTGAGGCCGGGGAGCTGTTTTTT. It yields the protein CASSQVGGPEAGELFF.

The gene calls are TRBV14 and TRBJ2-5; 12 nucleotides align to TRBD2. V was pared by 0 bases and J by 11 bases, with 7 bases of the junction left unmatched. This CDR3 contains 15 residues. The germline CDR1 and CDR2 sequences are SGHDN and FVKESK. The CDR3 here is CASSQELAGGHEQYF. The CDR3 bases are TGTGCCAGCAGCCAAGAACTAGCGGGAGGACATGAGCAGTACTTC.

V usage is TRBV20-1 and J usage is TRBJ2-7; 14 bases match TRBD2. J gave up 3 bases and V 6 bases, and 4 bases lay outside the gene matches. Per germline, CDR1 DFQATT and CDR2 SNEGSKA (reference sequence). The CDR3 extends over 14 amino acids. CDR3 sequence (DNA): TGCAGTGCCCCGGGACTAGCGGGAGTCTACGAGCAGTACTTC. This encodes CSAPGLAGVYEQYF.

This clonotype was counted a single time. The V and J genes are TRBV5-4 and TRBJ2-5; 10 bases fit TRBD1. The ends lost 4 bases at V and 4 bases at J; junction bases unmatched: 13. Germline CDR1 reads SGHNT; CDR2 reads YYREEE (reference sequence). This CDR3 is 17 amino acids long. The chain's CDR3 is CASSRAAGTGVRETQYF. The CDR3 nucleotides are TGTGCCAGCAGCCGCGCGGCCGGGACAGGGGTTCGAGAGACCCAGTACTTC.

This sequence joins TRBV9 and TRBJ2-1; possibly TRBD1 or TRBD2 for D (5 bases each). This CDR3 is built from 15 residues. In germline, CDR1 is SGDLS, CDR2 YYNGEE. Deletions cut 3 bases from V and 3 bases from J, with 13 bases between. The chain's CDR3 is CASSADGALYNEQFF. In DNA, the CDR3 is TGTGCCAGCAGCGCGGACGGGGCCCTCTACAATGAGCAGTTCTTC.

The V call is TRBV11-1, the J call TRBJ1-1; tentatively, D is TRBD1 (5 bases). CDR1 is SGHAT and CDR2 is FQDESV in the germline V gene (reference sequence). This CDR3 spans 15 amino acids. The V end lost 5 bases, the J end lost 3 bases, and 16 bases lay between the germline ends. CDR3 region: CASSSRGSPDTEAFF. CDR3 sequence (DNA): TGTGCCAGCAGCAGTAGGGGAAGTCCGGACACTGAAGCTTTCTTT.

The chain couples TRBV29-1 to TRBJ2-5; no firm D call. The CDR3 runs to 13 residues. Germline CDR1 is SQVTM and CDR2 is ANQGSEA. V was trimmed by 1 base and J by 11 bases, leaving 17 bases between them. This CDR3 is CSVEGLAAGKQYF. In DNA, the CDR3 is TGCAGCGTTGAAGGGCTGGCGGCCGGAAAGCAGTACTTC.

About this clonotype itself: The junction differs from germline at one of its ends, possibly a read error. This sequence joins TRBV10-3 and TRBJ1-1, with D perhaps matching TRBD1 (5 bases). This CDR3 has 14 amino acids. Germline CDR1 ENHRY, CDR2 SYGVKD. CDR3 sequence reads: CAISESFRAPEAFF. The CDR3 region has the DNA TGTGCCATCAGTGAGTCGTTCAGGGCCCCTGAGGCTTTCTTT.

The genes are TRBV20-1 and TRBJ2-1; D is unclear. Germline V gene lookup returns CDR1 DFQATT and CDR2 SNEGSKA (reference sequence). The CDR3 is 14 amino acids. With 7 bases removed from V and 0 bases from J, the gap between germline ends came to 13 bases. The CDR3, as DNA: TGCAGTGTCCGCCGGACGAGCTCCTACAATGAGCAGTTCTTC. Translated: CSVRRTSSYNEQFF.

The chain recombines TRBV20-1 with TRBJ2-1; D unclear. Trimming removed 3 bases from V and 5 bases from J, with 11 bases in between. This CDR3 region has 13 residues. The germline V gene encodes CDR1 DFQATT and CDR2 SNEGSKA (reference sequence). The CDR3 is CSARAIEDNEQFF. For the CDR3, the DNA is TGCAGTGCTAGGGCTATCGAAGACAATGAGCAGTTCTTC.

The table lists this clonotype with a few counts. V and J are TRBV5-1 and TRBJ2-3; 9 bases are shared with TRBD2. The CDR3 spans 17 residues. The junction had 12 bases not matched to a gene; V was cut back by 1 base and J by 6 bases. Germline CDR1 is SGHRS and CDR2 is YFSETQ. The CDR3 DNA is TGCGCCAGCAGCTTGCAGGCTAGCGGGAACTATTGGGATACGCAGTATTTT. Translated, it gives CASSLQASGNYWDTQYF.

Only one count was recorded for this clonotype. A read error may be the cause here, since a much bigger clone is one base away. The J gene is TRBJ1-2, the V gene TRBV27; D unresolved. This CDR3 has 13 amino acids. The germline CDR1 and CDR2 sequences are MNHEY and SMNVEV (reference sequence). The CDR3 DNA follows: TGTGCCAGCAGTTTGGGCAGAAACTATTGCTACACCTTC. It codes for CASSLGRNYCYTF.

V is TRBV29-1 and J is TRBJ1-4, with D hard to call. CDR3 size: 12 residues. Trimming removed 6 bases from V and 8 bases from J, with 13 bases in between. Germline values: CDR1 SQVTM, CDR2 ANQGSEA. CDR3 protein: CSVGRNQEKLFF. The CDR3 DNA sequence: TGCAGCGTCGGGCGGAACCAAGAAAAACTGTTTTTT.

This clonotype was seen more than once but under ten times. The chain joins TRBV20-1 to TRBJ2-5, with 9 bases fitting TRBD2. The better agreement between TRBJ2-7 and the DNA end casts doubt on the J call. The germline gives CDR1 DFQATT, CDR2 SNEGSKA (reference sequence). The CDR3 contains 16 residues. The CDR3 loop reads CSAIGREGRPTYEQYF. The CDR3 DNA reads TGCAGTGCTATAGGGCGGGAGGGCCGTCCGACCTACGAGCAGTACTTC.

Only a few counts were recorded for this clonotype. This chain uses TRBV28 with TRBJ2-7; no definite D call. The DNA matches TRBJ2-5 better at its end, which makes the J call doubtful. This CDR3 contains 14 residues. Per the germline V gene, CDR1 is MDHEN and CDR2 is SYDVKM. CDR3 residues: CATEGPSLQETQYF. CDR3 coding DNA: TGTGCCACCGAAGGACCCTCGCTTCAAGAGACCCAGTACTTC.

The chain uses TRBV7-9 and TRBJ2-2; the match to TRBD2 covers 13 bases. The CDR3 runs to 15 residues. Germline values: CDR1 SEHNR, CDR2 FQNEAQ (reference sequence). V shed 5 bases and J 6 bases; nucleotides not matched to a gene: 3. CDR3 amino acids: CASSVTSGRSGELFF. Written as DNA, the CDR3 is TGTGCCAGCAGCGTGACTAGCGGGAGGTCCGGGGAGCTGTTTTTT.

Turning to this clonotype: Sequence at one end of the junction differs from germline and may be a read error. This chain joins TRBV5-1 and TRBJ2-3; 7 bases are a match to TRBD2. Germline assignment: CDR1 SGHRS and CDR2 YFSETQ. This CDR3 comprises 15 residues. The CDR3 reads CASSLALAGTDTQYF. The DNA of the CDR3 is TGTGCCAGCAGCTTAGCCCTAGCGGGCACAGATACGCAGTATTTT.

This clonotype was detected a few times. Compared with germline, one end of the junction differs, possibly owing to a read error. The V call is TRBV10-3, the J call TRBJ2-5; possible D gene TRBD2, 6 bases. Germline V lookup: CDR1 ENHRY, CDR2 SYGVKD. This CDR3 spans 12 amino acids. The CDR3 reads CATRTTQGTQYF. CDR3 nucleotides: TGTGCCACCCGGACTACGCAAGGGACCCAGTACTTC.

The chain is built from TRBV5-1 and TRBJ2-4; D is tentatively TRBD1 or TRBD2 (5 bases each). Germline loops: CDR1 SGHRS, CDR2 YFSETQ. This CDR3 has 14 residues. V was cut by 3 bases and J by 6 bases, with 13 bases left in between. The CDR3 DNA is TGCGCCAGCAGCTGGGGGTTGGAGCGAAACATTCAGTACTTC. The encoded protein is CASSWGLERNIQYF.

This clonotype came up a few times. The rearrangement links TRBV29-1 to TRBJ2-1, with 16 bases that match TRBD2. This CDR3 has 15 residues. Germline CDR1 SQVTM, CDR2 ANQGSEA. J lost 13 bases, V lost 1 base, and 7 bases had no gene match. Here the CDR3 reads CSVEGGLAGGPEQFF. CDR3 DNA sequence: TGCAGCGTTGAAGGGGGACTAGCGGGAGGGCCGGAACAGTTCTTC.

The chain recombines TRBV29-1 with TRBJ1-2; the D gene is possibly TRBD1 (6 bases). The CDR3 runs 12 residues. The V end was cut by 8 bases, the J end by 4 bases, with 14 bases between. Germline V gene sequence: CDR1 SQVTM, CDR2 ANQGSEA. The DNA of the CDR3 is TGCAGCTTTCGGCAGGGGACCTATGGCTACACCTTC. The encoded protein is CSFRQGTYGYTF.

This clonotype showed up just once. The gene calls are TRBV11-3 and TRBJ2-1, with TRBD2 matching 7 bases. In germline, CDR1 is SGHNT, CDR2 YENEEA. This CDR3 has 14 residues. Trimming removed 5 bases from V and 4 bases from J; junction bases left unmatched: 5. Here the CDR3 DNA reads TGTGCCAGCAGCCCCTGGGAGGGTTACAATGAGCAGTTCTTC. Translated: CASSPWEGYNEQFF.

This clonotype was counted only a few times. This chain joins TRBV5-1 and TRBJ2-6; D is ambiguous. The V gene lost 3 bases and the J gene lost 0 bases, with 7 bases spanning the gap. Germline V gene lookup returns CDR1 SGHRS and CDR2 YFSETQ. The CDR3 covers 15 residues. As DNA, the CDR3 is TGCGCCAGCAGCTCACAAATCTCTGGGGCCAACGTCCTGACTTTC. Protein: CASSSQISGANVLTF.

This clonotype was recorded at least ten times. The V and J genes are TRBV20-1 and TRBJ2-3, with TRBD2 matching over 7 bases. The CDR3 totals 15 residues. Germline values: CDR1 DFQATT, CDR2 SNEGSKA (reference sequence). Unmatched junction bases numbered 7, after V lost 2 bases and J lost 2 bases. CDR3 in amino acids: CSARIAGAITDTQYF. The CDR3 region has the DNA TGCAGTGCTAGAATTGCGGGAGCGATCACAGATACGCAGTATTTT.